This TCR beta chain stems from a study of blood T cell repertoires in COVID-19. Overall study context: Acute and convalescent COVID-19 specimens originated in the United States, Italy and Spain. Nucleic acid was either cDNA or gDNA, and it came from T cells, B-cell-depleted T cells, or PBMCs.

This CDR3 comprises 15 residues. V was shortened by 4 bases and J by 3 bases, with 14 bases between the two germline ends. Germline V CDR1 and CDR2: SGHTA, FQGNSA. Original processing methods: How many nucleated cells were present was estimated from reference gene primer amplification. Assay used: immunoSEQ multiplex PCR; TCRdb lists only in-frame clones, some missing. V and J calls and clone size are copied from that table; D and trimming were computed from the DNA. Of 250,000 to 300,000 clones in the sample, roughly 85% are singletons; the top ten hold 11%. This chain links TRBV7-2 with TRBJ2-3, with D tentatively TRBD1 (5 bases). This TCR was sampled from a woman in her 70s with acute or convalescent COVID-19. The sequencing input was peripheral blood. The CDR3, as DNA: TGTGCCAGCAGCTCAACCTTGACAGTTACAGATACGCAGTATTTT. This gives the protein CASSSTLTVTDTQYF.